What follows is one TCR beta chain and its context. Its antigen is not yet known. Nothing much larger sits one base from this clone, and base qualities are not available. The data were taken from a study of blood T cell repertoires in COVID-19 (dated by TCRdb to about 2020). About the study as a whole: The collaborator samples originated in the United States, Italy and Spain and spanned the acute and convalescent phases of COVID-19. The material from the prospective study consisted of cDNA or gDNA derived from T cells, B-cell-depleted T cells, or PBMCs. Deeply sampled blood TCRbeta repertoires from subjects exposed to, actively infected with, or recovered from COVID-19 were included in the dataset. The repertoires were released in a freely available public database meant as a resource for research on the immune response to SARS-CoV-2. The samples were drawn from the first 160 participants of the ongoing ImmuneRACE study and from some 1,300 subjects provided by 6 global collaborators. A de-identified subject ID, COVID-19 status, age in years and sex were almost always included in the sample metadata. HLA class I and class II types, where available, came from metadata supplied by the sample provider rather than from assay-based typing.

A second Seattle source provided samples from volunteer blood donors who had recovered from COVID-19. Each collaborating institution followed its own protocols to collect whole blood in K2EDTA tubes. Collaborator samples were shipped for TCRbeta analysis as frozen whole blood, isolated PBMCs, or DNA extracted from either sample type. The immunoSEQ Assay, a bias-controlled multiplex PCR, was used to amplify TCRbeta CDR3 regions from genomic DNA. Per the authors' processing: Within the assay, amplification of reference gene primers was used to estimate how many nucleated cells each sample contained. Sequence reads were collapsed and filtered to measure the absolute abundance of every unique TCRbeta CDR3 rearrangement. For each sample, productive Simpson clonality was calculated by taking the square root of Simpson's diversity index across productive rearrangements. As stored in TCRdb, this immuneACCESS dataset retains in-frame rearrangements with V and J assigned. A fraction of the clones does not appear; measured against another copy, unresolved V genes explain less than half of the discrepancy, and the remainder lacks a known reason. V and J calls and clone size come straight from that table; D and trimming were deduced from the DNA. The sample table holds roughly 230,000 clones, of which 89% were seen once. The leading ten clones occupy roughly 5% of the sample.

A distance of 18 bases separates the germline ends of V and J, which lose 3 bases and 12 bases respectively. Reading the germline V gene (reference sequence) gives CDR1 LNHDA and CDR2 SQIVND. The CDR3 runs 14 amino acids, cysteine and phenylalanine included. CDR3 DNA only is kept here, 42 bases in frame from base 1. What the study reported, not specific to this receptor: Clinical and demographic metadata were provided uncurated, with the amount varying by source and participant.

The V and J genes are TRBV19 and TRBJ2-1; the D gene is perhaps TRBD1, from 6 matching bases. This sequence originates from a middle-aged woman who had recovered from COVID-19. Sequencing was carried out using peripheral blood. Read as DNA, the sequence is TGTGCCAGTAGTATGGTTTCCGTTTCCAGGGGGCAGTTCTTC. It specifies CASSMVSVSRGQFF.